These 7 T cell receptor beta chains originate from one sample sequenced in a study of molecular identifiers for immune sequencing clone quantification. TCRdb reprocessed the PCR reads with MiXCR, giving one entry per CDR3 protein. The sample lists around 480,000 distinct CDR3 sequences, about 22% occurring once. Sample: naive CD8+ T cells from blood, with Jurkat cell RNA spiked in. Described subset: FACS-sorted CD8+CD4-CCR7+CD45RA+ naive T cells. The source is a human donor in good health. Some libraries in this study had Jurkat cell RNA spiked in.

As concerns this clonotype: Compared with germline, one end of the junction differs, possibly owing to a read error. The DNA for the CDR3 is TGCGCCAGCAGCCAAGAGGGGGCTAGCTCCTACAATGAGCGGTTCTTC. This codes for CASSQEGASSYNERFF. This chain joins TRBV4-3 and TRBJ2-1; D may be TRBD1 (6 bases). This CDR3 comprises 16 residues. CDR1 LGHNA and CDR2 YSLEER come from the germline V gene.

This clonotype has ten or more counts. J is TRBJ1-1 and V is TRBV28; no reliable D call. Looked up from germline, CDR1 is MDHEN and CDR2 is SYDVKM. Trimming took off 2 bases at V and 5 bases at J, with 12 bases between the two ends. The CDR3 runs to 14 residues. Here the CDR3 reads CASSLGSPGTEAFF. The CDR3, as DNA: TGTGCCAGCAGTTTAGGGTCGCCTGGGACTGAAGCTTTCTTT.

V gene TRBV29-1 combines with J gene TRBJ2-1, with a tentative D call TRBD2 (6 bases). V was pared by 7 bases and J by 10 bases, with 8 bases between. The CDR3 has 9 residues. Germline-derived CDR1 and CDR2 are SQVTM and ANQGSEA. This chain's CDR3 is CSDGLEQFF. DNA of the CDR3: TGCAGCGACGGACTAGAGCAGTTCTTC.

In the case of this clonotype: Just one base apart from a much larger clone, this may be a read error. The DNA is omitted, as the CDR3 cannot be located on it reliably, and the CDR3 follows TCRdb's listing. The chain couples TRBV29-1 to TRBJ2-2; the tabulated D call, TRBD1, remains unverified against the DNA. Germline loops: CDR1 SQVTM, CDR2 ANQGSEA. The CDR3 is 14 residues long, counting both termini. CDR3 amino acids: CSVAGGIDTGELLF.

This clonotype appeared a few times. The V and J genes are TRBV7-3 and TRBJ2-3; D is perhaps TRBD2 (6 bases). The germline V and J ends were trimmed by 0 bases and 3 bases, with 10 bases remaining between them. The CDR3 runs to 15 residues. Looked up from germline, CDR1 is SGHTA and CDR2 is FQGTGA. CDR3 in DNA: TGTGCCAGCAGCTTAACCGGGAGTTTGACAGATACGCAGTATTTT. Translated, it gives CASSLTGSLTDTQYF.

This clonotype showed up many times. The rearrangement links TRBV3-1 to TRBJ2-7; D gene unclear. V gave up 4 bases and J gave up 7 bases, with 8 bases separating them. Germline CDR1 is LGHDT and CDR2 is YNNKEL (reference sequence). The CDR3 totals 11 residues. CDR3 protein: CASSPGLEQYF. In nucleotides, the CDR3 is TGTGCCAGCAGCCCCGGCTTGGAGCAGTACTTC.

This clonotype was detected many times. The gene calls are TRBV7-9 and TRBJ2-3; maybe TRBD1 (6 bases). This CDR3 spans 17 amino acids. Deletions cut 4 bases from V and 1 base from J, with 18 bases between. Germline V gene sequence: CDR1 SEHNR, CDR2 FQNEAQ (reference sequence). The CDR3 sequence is CASSSDSVPYGTDTQYF. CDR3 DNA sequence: TGTGCCAGCAGCTCGGACAGCGTCCCCTATGGCACAGATACGCAGTATTTT.